This T cell receptor (beta chain) was identified in a study of CD4 and CD8 cells across lung adenocarcinoma regions. In the case of this clonotype: A read error may produce the germline difference seen at one junction end.

From germline, CDR1 is MNHNS and CDR2 SASEGT. The CDR3 has 14 residues. TCRdb itself ran the PCR reads through MiXCR, one entry per CDR3 protein. The sample lists fewer than 20,000 distinct CDR3 sequences, 45% to 60% occurring once. V usage is TRBV6-1 and J usage is TRBJ2-2; D is ambiguous. This clonotype was obtained from a female donor with lung adenocarcinoma. The CD4 and CD8 labels of this study may be unreliable. The source material was CD8+ T cells from the center of a lung tumor. DNA for the CDR3: TGTGCCAGCAGTGTACCTAGGAGCACCGAGGAGCTGTTTTTT. It translates to CASSVPRSTEELFF.